One and the same sample provided the 3 T cell receptor beta chains below, sequenced in a study of blood T cell repertoires in COVID-19. TCRdb keeps only in-frame clones here, not all; method: immunoSEQ multiplex PCR. The data show around 150,000 clones, roughly four fifths seen once. The material sequenced was peripheral blood. The receptors originated from a human donor in a cohort sampled during active COVID-19.

The rearrangement uses TRBV30 and TRBJ1-2; TRBD1 matches at 7 bases. CDR3 size: 14 residues. The germline CDR1 and CDR2 sequences are GTSNPN and SVGIG (reference sequence). The V gene end was trimmed by 4 bases and the J gene end by 4 bases; junction bases not matched to a gene: 9. This CDR3 is CAWKPPGTVYGYTF. The CDR3 nucleotides are TGTGCCTGGAAGCCTCCCGGGACAGTCTATGGCTACACCTTC.

The gene calls are TRBV7-2 and TRBJ1-5, with D maybe TRBD1 (5 bases). CDR1 and CDR2 (germline): SGHTA, FQGNSA. The length of the CDR3 is 15 residues. Trimming stripped 1 base from V and 5 bases from J, with 12 bases between. For the CDR3, the DNA is TGTGCCAGCAGCTTAGGGCCGGGGGTAGATCAGCCCCAGCATTTT. Translating gives CASSLGPGVDQPQHF.

This sequence joins TRBV2 and TRBJ2-6; TRBD1 matches 8 bases. The CDR3 totals 18 residues. J was trimmed by 0 bases and V by 6 bases; bases with no gene match: 10. Germline lookup yields CDR1 SNHLY and CDR2 FYNNEI. The CDR3 spells CASRERQGPFSGANVLTF. The CDR3 DNA reads as TGTGCCAGCAGAGAGAGACAGGGGCCCTTCTCTGGGGCCAACGTCCTGACTTTC.